The 5 T cell receptor beta chains listed next were all sequenced from one sample in a study of T cell responses to AZD1222 COVID-19 vaccine. Using immunoSEQ multiplex PCR, the repertoire was profiled, and TCRdb retains in-frame clones only, with some absent. The sample holds around 50,000 clones, approximately 86% seen once. This sample comprised peripheral blood, obtained on day 0 of AZD1222 vaccination. These receptors came from an adult in good health.

The V and J genes are TRBV28 and TRBJ1-4; 7 nucleotides line up with TRBD1. This CDR3 spans 15 amino acids. Germline CDR1 reads MDHEN; CDR2 reads SYDVKM. V trimming: 6 bases; J trimming: 0 bases; junction bases outside the gene matches: 4. The CDR3 region has the DNA TGTGCCAGCAGGGTCGGACAGGCAACTAATGAAAAACTGTTTTTT. It is translated as CASRVGQATNEKLFF.

The chain recombines TRBV14 with TRBJ2-5; TRBD1 is a possible D gene (6 bases). The CDR3 has 16 amino acids. V lost 0 bases, J lost 0 bases, and 11 bases lay in between. Germline V gene data show CDR1 as SGHDN and CDR2 as FVKESK. CDR3 sequence: CASSQERQVYQETQYF. In nucleotides, the CDR3 is TGTGCCAGCAGCCAAGAACGACAGGTGTACCAAGAGACCCAGTACTTC.

The rearrangement links TRBV6-1 to TRBJ2-5; tentative D call: TRBD1 (5 bases). The V end lost 3 bases, the J end lost 5 bases, and 16 bases lay between the germline ends. The CDR3 is made up of 15 amino acids. From germline, CDR1 is MNHNS and CDR2 SASEGT. CDR3 sequence reads: CASSETDLRVETQYF. CDR3 nucleotides: TGTGCCAGCAGTGAGACCGACCTCAGGGTGGAGACCCAGTACTTC.

The chain combines TRBV7-6 with TRBJ2-7; D is possibly TRBD2 (7 bases). V was cut by 0 bases and J by 5 bases, with 20 bases left in between. CDR1 and CDR2 from the germline V gene are SGHVS and FNYEAQ. The CDR3 length is 17 residues. CDR3 DNA sequence: TGTGCCAGCAGCTTAGCGGAGGGGGGGCGGTCACTACACGAGCAGTACTTC. This translates into CASSLAEGGRSLHEQYF.

This clone appeared once. One end of the junction fails to match germline, which may point to a read error. The chain employs TRBV18 and TRBJ2-7; TRBD2 matches at 7 bases. There are 13 residues in the CDR3. Germline CDR1 reads KGHSH; CDR2 reads LQKENI. CDR3 bases: TGTGCCCGCTCACCAGAAGGACTAGGCGAGCAGTACTTC. As protein: CARSPEGLGEQYF.